This entry lists 25 T cell receptor beta chains sequenced from one sample in a study of CXCR3-negative and CXCR3-positive naive CD8 T cells. Libraries were UMI-labeled 5' RACE TRB cDNA. TCRdb re-called the 5' RACE reads; every CDR3 protein appears as one record, without DNA. Here the sample table reports approximately 52,000 distinct CDR3 sequences. The specimen sequenced was memory CD8+ T cells from blood. The receptor source for this set is a human donor in good health. Some clones in this sample may be carry-over from other donors' samples.

The rearrangement uses TRBV29-1 and TRBJ2-3; the TCRdb D gene call, TRBD1, has no DNA to confirm it. There are 13 residues in the CDR3. Germline CDR1 and CDR2: SQVTM and ANQGSEA. The CDR3 protein is CSATGELEYTQYF.

The rearrangement links TRBV7-6 to TRBJ2-1; the D call from TCRdb, TRBD2, cannot be confirmed without DNA. This CDR3 has 16 amino acids. In germline, CDR1 is SGHVS, CDR2 FNYEAQ. The CDR3 spells CASSLVAGDGNNEQFF.

The chain employs TRBV5-5 and TRBJ2-3. CDR1 is SGHKS and CDR2 is YYEKEE in the germline V gene (reference sequence). CDR3 length: 16 residues. CDR3 region: CASSFYSRRSTDTQYF.

CDR3 protein: CAWSEGGNTIYF. The chain links TRBV30 to TRBJ1-3. This CDR3 contains 12 residues. Germline V lookup: CDR1 GTSNPN, CDR2 SVGIG (reference sequence). The variable domain in full, completed from reference TRBV30 and TRBJ1-3, reads SQTIHQWPATLVQPVGSPLSLECTVEGTSNPNLYWYRQAAGRGLQLLFYSVGIGQISSEVPQNLSASRPQDRQFILSSKKLLLSDSGFYLCAWSEGGNTIYFGEGSWLTVV.

This chain connects TRBV20-1 to TRBJ2-5. Germline V lookup: CDR1 DFQATT, CDR2 SNEGSKA (reference sequence). The CDR3 has 15 residues. CDR3 in amino acids: CSARVMTDRQETQYF.

The V call is TRBV29-1, the J call TRBJ2-2. The CDR3 covers 13 residues. Germline CDR1 reads SQVTM; CDR2 reads ANQGSEA. The chain's CDR3 is CSVEAQNTGELFF.

Its frequency marks this clonotype as large. The chain recombines TRBV4-2 with TRBJ2-1; checking the TCRdb D call of TRBD1 is not possible without DNA. Germline CDR1 LGHNA, CDR2 YNFKEQ. The CDR3 loop spans 14 amino acids. CDR3 amino acids: CASTGPGENNEQFF.

The V call is TRBV15, the J call TRBJ1-5; TCRdb's D gene call, TRBD1, goes unchecked for lack of DNA. The CDR3 contains 14 residues. Germline assignment: CDR1 LNHNV and CDR2 YYDKDF (reference sequence). The CDR3 region is CATSRPGGNQPQHF.

This rearrangement joins TRBV6-2 or TRBV6-3 to TRBJ1-2. Germline V gene sequence: CDR1 MNHEY, CDR2 SVGEGT. CDR3 length equals 11 residues. The chain's CDR3 is CASGIGYGYTF.

The genes are TRBV5-5 and TRBJ1-1. The CDR3 is 11 residues long. Germline V gene sequence: CDR1 SGHKS, CDR2 YYEKEE (reference sequence). Here the CDR3 reads CASKMGTEAFF.

The chain has TRBV3-1 and TRBJ2-5; TCRdb lists TRBD2, though no DNA is available to test this call. The germline V gene encodes CDR1 LGHDT and CDR2 YNNKEL (reference sequence). CDR3 length: 14 amino acids. The CDR3 here is CASSKTSGQETQYF.

This chain joins TRBV7-2 and TRBJ1-6; the TRBD1 assignment by TCRdb is unverifiable without DNA. This CDR3 is 16 amino acids long. CDR1 and CDR2 from the germline V gene are SGHTA and FQGNSA. CDR3 in amino acids: CASSLRSQGGNSPLHF.

This chain links TRBV13 with TRBJ1-2; the D call from TCRdb, TRBD1, cannot be confirmed without DNA. Looked up from germline, CDR1 is PRHDT and CDR2 is FYEKMQ (reference sequence). CDR3 length: 12 amino acids. CDR3 amino acids: CASSSTVYGYTF. The full variable domain, rest sourced from reference TRBV13 and TRBJ1-2, is AAGVIQSPRHLIKEKRETATLKCYPIPRHDTVYWYQQGPGQDPQFLISFYEKMQSDKGSIPDRFSAQQFSDYHSELNMSSLELGDSALYFCASSSTVYGYTFGSGTRLTVV.

The V gene is TRBV7-9, the J gene TRBJ2-7; the TRBD2 assignment by TCRdb is unverifiable without DNA. The V gene's germline CDR1 is SEHNR and CDR2 FQNEAQ (reference sequence). The CDR3 contains 16 residues. The CDR3 sequence is CASSQSSGGIDYEQYF.

The rearrangement uses TRBV20-1 and TRBJ2-2; the TCRdb call, TRBD1, lacks DNA for checking. Germline CDR1 and CDR2: DFQATT and SNEGSKA (reference sequence). The length of the CDR3 is 17 residues. CDR3 region: CSARDPGQGFSTGELFF.

This sequence joins TRBV27 and TRBJ2-7; no DNA is available, so the TRBD2 call from TCRdb remains unchecked. Germline V CDR1 and CDR2: MNHEY, SMNVEV (reference sequence). The CDR3 has 15 amino acids. The CDR3 here is CASSYSGRPLYEQYF.

The chain carries TRBV29-1 and TRBJ2-2; TCRdb names TRBD1, which stays unverified in the absence of DNA. Germline CDR1 is SQVTM and CDR2 is ANQGSEA. This CDR3 is 14 amino acids long. This CDR3 is CSAAGTGESGELFF.

The gene calls are TRBV5-5 and TRBJ1-1; TCRdb's D gene call, TRBD1, goes unchecked for lack of DNA. The CDR3 runs to 15 residues. The germline CDR1 and CDR2 sequences are SGHKS and YYEKEE (reference sequence). CDR3 loop: CASSPRTGSGPEAFF.

The chain joins TRBV28 to TRBJ2-6; the TCRdb D gene call, TRBD1, has no DNA to confirm it. The CDR3 extends over 19 amino acids. Looked up from germline, CDR1 is MDHEN and CDR2 is SYDVKM. The CDR3 here is CASSSWDSSESSGANVLTF.

The V gene is TRBV7-9, the J gene TRBJ2-7; as DNA is missing, the TRBD2 call by TCRdb cannot be tested. This CDR3 has 16 amino acids. The germline gives CDR1 SEHNR, CDR2 FQNEAQ (reference sequence). CDR3: CASSQLSGGLSYEQYF.

This chain joins TRBV28 and TRBJ1-5; TCRdb gives TRBD1 as the D gene, but with no DNA this cannot be confirmed. This CDR3 region has 13 residues. CDR1 MDHEN and CDR2 SYDVKM come from the germline V gene. Here the CDR3 reads CASSLGRDQPQHF.

The chain uses TRBV2 and TRBJ2-7; the TCRdb call, TRBD2, lacks DNA for checking. The germline gives CDR1 SNHLY, CDR2 FYNNEI. The CDR3 is 15 residues long. CDR3 loop: CASSEALRDSSQQYF.

The V call is TRBV7-7, the J call TRBJ2-5; TCRdb designates TRBD1, a call that cannot be tested without DNA. Germline values: CDR1 SSHAT, CDR2 FNYEAQ (reference sequence). The CDR3 extends over 16 amino acids. The CDR3 region is CASSPGGGTEQETQYF.

The chain is built from TRBV20-1 and TRBJ2-7. This CDR3 has 13 amino acids. Germline values: CDR1 DFQATT, CDR2 SNEGSKA (reference sequence). The CDR3 loop is CSARRDFLSEQYF.

The chain recombines TRBV19 with TRBJ1-2; TCRdb selects TRBD1, and the lack of DNA leaves this call unchecked. Germline-derived CDR1 and CDR2 are LNHDA and SQIVND (reference sequence). This CDR3 is built from 15 residues. CDR3 sequence: CASKGGTGESSGYTF.